One and the same sample provided the 18 T cell receptor beta chains below, sequenced in a study of cytomegalovirus exposure and HLA in healthy donors. Amplification used 60 Vbeta primers and 13 Jbeta primers. TCRdb's copy holds only in-frame clones and misses some; the assay was immunoSEQ multiplex PCR. This repertoire shows nearly 200,000 clones, more than 75% found once; its top ten account for around 0.42%. The sequenced sample consisted of PBMCs. The receptors come from a male donor in good health and CMV-seropositive.

This chain joins TRBV7-3 and TRBJ1-1, with 9 positions matching TRBD1. The length of the CDR3 is 16 residues. Trimming cost V 4 bases and J 0 bases; bases outside gene matches: 6. Germline V gene sequence: CDR1 SGHTA, CDR2 FQGTGA. The CDR3 spells CASSSSRQGVNTEAFF. Here the CDR3 DNA reads TGTGCCAGCAGCTCCAGCAGACAGGGGGTGAACACTGAAGCTTTCTTT.

The chain recombines TRBV4-1 with TRBJ1-4, with 11 positions matching TRBD1. The CDR3 runs to 16 residues. J lost 7 bases, V lost 0 bases, and 4 bases had no gene match. Germline V gives CDR1 MGHRA, CDR2 YSYEKL. The CDR3 nucleotides are TGCGCCAGCAGCCAAGATCAGGGACAGGGGGGTGAAAAACTGTTTTTT. Residues: CASSQDQGQGGEKLFF.

The V and J genes are TRBV7-9 and TRBJ2-1; D might be TRBD2 (5 bases). Trimming removed 4 bases from V and 0 bases from J, with 16 bases in between. CDR3 length equals 17 residues. Germline V gene sequence: CDR1 SEHNR, CDR2 FQNEAQ (reference sequence). This CDR3 is CASSSLGLLLSYNEQFF. The CDR3 bases are TGTGCCAGCAGCTCCCTTGGACTCCTTCTCTCCTACAATGAGCAGTTCTTC.

V gene TRBV6-5 combines with J gene TRBJ1-5; 7 bases match TRBD1. Losses at the gene ends were 5 bases for V and 4 bases for J; bases not matched to a gene: 5. This CDR3 region has 14 residues. Germline V lookup: CDR1 MNHEY, CDR2 SVGAGI. The chain's CDR3 is CASSTTGVNQPQHF. The CDR3 DNA reads as TGTGCCAGCAGTACTACAGGGGTAAATCAGCCCCAGCATTTT.

The chain employs TRBV7-3 and TRBJ2-5, with D tentatively TRBD2 (6 bases). The J call may not be correct, given that the DNA end is closer to TRBJ2-7. In germline, CDR1 is SGHTA, CDR2 FQGTGA. CDR3 length: 14 amino acids. This chain's CDR3 is CASSLRSSDYEQYF. CDR3 bases: TGTGCCAGCAGCTTAAGGTCTAGCGACTACGAGCAGTACTTC.

This clone was seen a few times. The chain has TRBV19 and TRBJ2-5, with a tentative D call TRBD1 (6 bases). The J call may be mistaken, given a closer DNA end match to TRBJ2-7. The germline V gene has CDR1 LNHDA and CDR2 SQIVND (reference sequence). The CDR3 covers 13 residues. The DNA of the CDR3 is TGTGCCAGTAGTTCGGGACAAGACTACGAGCAGTACTTC. It specifies CASSSGQDYEQYF.

The chain uses TRBV6-1 and TRBJ1-6, with TRBD1 matching over 8 bases. Germline assignment: CDR1 MNHNS and CDR2 SASEGT. The CDR3 has 14 amino acids. The junction had 5 bases not matched to a gene; V was cut back by 6 bases and J by 7 bases. CDR3: CASSRDRQNSPLHF. CDR3 DNA sequence: TGTGCCAGCAGCCGGGACAGGCAGAATTCACCCCTCCACTTT.

Written as DNA, the CDR3 is TGTGCCAGCAGTCACCGGGACATAAGCGGCGAGACCCAGTACTTC. Its translation: CASSHRDISGETQYF. The rearrangement links TRBV6-6 to TRBJ2-5; a weak D match, TRBD1 (6 bases). The germline CDR1 and CDR2 sequences are MNHNY and SVGAGI (reference sequence). This CDR3 is built from 15 residues. Trimming cost V 5 bases and J 5 bases, with 18 bases left between them.

The chain carries TRBV27 and TRBJ2-5; possible D gene TRBD1, 6 bases. Germline V CDR1 and CDR2: MNHEY, SMNVEV (reference sequence). The V gene lost 6 bases and the J gene lost 5 bases, with 16 bases spanning the gap. The CDR3 loop spans 14 amino acids. DNA for the CDR3: TGTGCCAGCAGGCTACAGGGACCGGGCGAGACCCAGTACTTC. This codes for CASRLQGPGETQYF.

The chain uses TRBV29-1 and TRBJ1-1, with D possibly TRBD1 on 6 matching bases. Per the germline V gene, CDR1 is SQVTM and CDR2 is ANQGSEA. With 6 bases removed from V and 0 bases from J, the gap between germline ends came to 14 bases. The CDR3 covers 14 residues. CDR3 loop: CSVDLDRLNTEAFF. The CDR3 coding sequence is TGCAGCGTAGACCTGGACAGATTGAACACTGAAGCTTTCTTT.

The CDR3 coding sequence is TGTGCCAGCAGCCAGCGACTATTTCTGTATTTT. Translated, it gives CASSQRLFLYF. This chain links TRBV14 with TRBJ2-3; possible D gene TRBD2, 5 bases. The CDR3 has 11 amino acids. From germline, CDR1 is SGHDN and CDR2 FVKESK. V was trimmed by 3 bases and J by 14 bases, leaving 12 bases between them. The whole variable domain, filled in from reference TRBV14 and TRBJ2-3, reads EAGVTQFPSHSVIEKGQTVTLRCDPISGHDNLYWYRRVMGKEIKFLLHFVKESKQDESGMPNNRFLAERTGGTYSTLKVQPAELEDSGVYFCASSQRLFLYFGPGTRLTVL.

V and J are TRBV28 and TRBJ1-1, with D maybe TRBD1 (5 bases). CDR1 is MDHEN and CDR2 is SYDVKM in the germline V gene. With 4 bases removed from V and 0 bases from J, the gap between germline ends came to 12 bases. The CDR3 is made up of 15 amino acids. The CDR3 sequence is CASSSMTAMNTEAFF. CDR3 in DNA: TGTGCCAGCAGTTCTATGACAGCCATGAACACTGAAGCTTTCTTT.

The chain uses TRBV29-1 and TRBJ1-6; TRBD1 is a possible D gene (6 bases). The CDR3 is made up of 13 amino acids. V shed 6 bases and J shed 7 bases, with 13 bases lying between them. Germline V gene lookup returns CDR1 SQVTM and CDR2 ANQGSEA. CDR3: CSVRGAANSPLHF. The CDR3 DNA reads TGCAGCGTCCGGGGGGCTGCGAATTCACCCCTCCACTTT. Drawing the rest from reference TRBV29-1 and TRBJ1-6, the complete variable domain is SAVISQKPSRDICQRGTSLTIQCQVDSQVTMMFWYRQQPGQSLTLIATANQGSEATYESGFVIDKFPISRPNLTFSTLTVSNMSPEDSSIYLCSVRGAANSPLHFGNGTRLTVT.

This clone was observed a few times. This chain links TRBV4-2 with TRBJ2-5, with a tentative D call TRBD1 (5 bases). The CDR3 contains 12 residues. Trimming pared 3 bases from V and 5 bases from J, leaving 7 bases between. The germline V gene has CDR1 LGHNA and CDR2 YNFKEQ. The CDR3 nucleotides read TGTGCCAGCAGCCATCCAGGGGAGACCCAGTACTTC. This sequence encodes CASSHPGETQYF.

This clone was recorded a few times. The rearrangement links TRBV7-2 to TRBJ1-1; the match to TRBD1 covers 7 bases. Germline V CDR1 and CDR2: SGHTA, FQGNSA. The CDR3 sequence is 15 residues long. V shed 2 bases, J shed 6 bases, and the junction held 9 bases outside the gene matches. In nucleotides, the CDR3 is TGTGCCAGCAGCTTATTACAGGGGCCTTTCGCTGAAGCTTTCTTT. Translated: CASSLLQGPFAEAFF.

V usage is TRBV10-3 and J usage is TRBJ2-7, with 7 positions matching TRBD2. This CDR3 spans 15 amino acids. The junction had 4 bases not matched to a gene; V was cut back by 0 bases and J by 2 bases. The germline gives CDR1 ENHRY, CDR2 SYGVKD. CDR3 sequence (DNA): TGTGCCATCAGTGAGTCCCGCGGGAGCCCCTACGAGCAGTACTTC. Protein: CAISESRGSPYEQYF.

The V gene is TRBV7-9, the J gene TRBJ2-5; no firm D call. This CDR3 is 14 amino acids long. The V and J ends lost 3 bases and 5 bases respectively, with 13 bases between them. Germline V gene sequence: CDR1 SEHNR, CDR2 FQNEAQ (reference sequence). The CDR3 protein is CASSFSPAVETQYF. CDR3 bases: TGTGCCAGCAGCTTTAGTCCCGCGGTGGAGACCCAGTACTTC.

CDR3 coding DNA: TGTGCCAGCAGTCCTTATCCGGGACAGGTATACGAGCAGTACTTC. Encoded protein: CASSPYPGQVYEQYF. J is TRBJ2-5 and V is TRBV6-4; TRBD1 agrees at 8 bases. Matching the DNA end better, TRBJ2-7 makes the J call doubtful. CDR1 and CDR2 from the germline V gene are MRHNA and SNTAGT. The CDR3 has 15 amino acids.